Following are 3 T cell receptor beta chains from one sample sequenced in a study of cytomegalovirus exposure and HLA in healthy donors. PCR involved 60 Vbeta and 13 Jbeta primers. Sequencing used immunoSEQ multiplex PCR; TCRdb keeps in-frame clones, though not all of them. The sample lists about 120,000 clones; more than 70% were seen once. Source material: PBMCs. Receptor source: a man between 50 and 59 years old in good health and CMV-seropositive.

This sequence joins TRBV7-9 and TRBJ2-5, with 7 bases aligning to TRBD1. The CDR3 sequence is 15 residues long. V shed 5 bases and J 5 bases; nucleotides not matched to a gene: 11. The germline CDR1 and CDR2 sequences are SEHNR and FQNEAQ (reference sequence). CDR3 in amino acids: CASSPRQGGWETQYF. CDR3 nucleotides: TGTGCCAGCAGCCCCCGACAGGGCGGTTGGGAGACCCAGTACTTC. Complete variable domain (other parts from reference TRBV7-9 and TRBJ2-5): DTGVSQNPRHKITKRGQNVTFRCDPISEHNRLYWYRQTLGQGPEFLTYFQNEAQLEKSRLLSDRFSAERPKGSFSTLEIQRTEQGDSAMYLCASSPRQGGWETQYFGPGTRLLVL.

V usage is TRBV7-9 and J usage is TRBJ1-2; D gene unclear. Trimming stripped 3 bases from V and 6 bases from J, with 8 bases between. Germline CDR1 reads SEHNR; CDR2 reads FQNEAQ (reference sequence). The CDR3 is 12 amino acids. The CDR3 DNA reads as TGTGCCAGCAGCTTTAAAGCCGATGGCTACACCTTC. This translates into CASSFKADGYTF.

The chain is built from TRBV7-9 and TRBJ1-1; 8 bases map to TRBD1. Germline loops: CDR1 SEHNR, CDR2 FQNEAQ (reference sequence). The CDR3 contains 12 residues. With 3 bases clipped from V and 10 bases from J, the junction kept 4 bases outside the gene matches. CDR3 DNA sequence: TGTGCCAGCAGCTTTACAGGGGGGACAGCTTTCTTT. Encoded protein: CASSFTGGTAFF. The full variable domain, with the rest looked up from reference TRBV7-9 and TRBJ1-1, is DTGVSQNPRHKITKRGQNVTFRCDPISEHNRLYWYRQTLGQGPEFLTYFQNEAQLEKSRLLSDRFSAERPKGSFSTLEIQRTEQGDSAMYLCASSFTGGTAFFGQGTRLTVV.